The 31 T cell receptor beta chains presented below share a single source sample, sequenced in a study of CD8 T cells in ankylosing spondylitis. TCRdb re-called the 5' RACE reads through MiXCR, storing one row per CDR3 protein. The table has about 360,000 distinct CDR3 sequences, 20% to 25% seen once. The sequenced sample consisted of blood, either unsorted or a sorted T cell fraction (not recorded which). All receptors derive from a male donor with ankylosing spondylitis or in good health (not recorded which).

The rearrangement joins TRBV7-9 to TRBJ2-1; possible D gene TRBD1, 5 bases. V shed 5 bases and J shed 7 bases, with 12 bases lying between them. The CDR3 is made up of 13 amino acids. The germline CDR1 and CDR2 sequences are SEHNR and FQNEAQ (reference sequence). CDR3 coding DNA: TGTGCCAGCAGCCCTACCAGGGAAAATGAGCAGTTCTTC. Translation: CASSPTRENEQFF.

The V gene is TRBV7-2, the J gene TRBJ1-6, with 10 bases that match TRBD1. After removal of 0 bases from V and 7 bases from J, the junction contained 6 bases not matched to a gene. CDR1 is SGHTA and CDR2 is FQGNSA in the germline V gene. The CDR3 is 17 residues long. The CDR3 sequence: CASSLAPWDRGNSPLHF. CDR3 bases: TGTGCCAGCAGCTTAGCTCCCTGGGACAGGGGAAATTCACCCCTCCACTTT. Full variable domain (outside the CDR3, taken from reference TRBV7-2 and TRBJ1-6): GAGVSQSPSNKVTEKGKDVELRCDPISGHTALYWYRQSLGQGLEFLIYFQGNSAPDKSGLPSDRFSAERTGGSVSTLTIQRTQQEDSAVYLCASSLAPWDRGNSPLHFGNGTRLTVT.

This rearrangement joins TRBV12-3 or TRBV12-4 to TRBJ2-3, with 9 bases identical to TRBD2. The CDR3 runs to 14 residues. V gave up 8 bases and J gave up 5 bases; unmatched junction bases: 8. The CDR3 region is CASRTSGGLDTQYF. The CDR3 DNA reads TGTGCCAGCCGTACGAGCGGGGGGTTAGATACGCAGTATTTT.

In this sample, this clonotype turned up a few times. The J gene is TRBJ2-7, the V gene TRBV4-1; D is possibly TRBD1 (5 bases). The germline V gene has CDR1 MGHRA and CDR2 YSYEKL. The CDR3 covers 17 residues. V was clipped by 1 base and J by 1 base, with 17 bases between them. CDR3 sequence (DNA): TGCGCCAGCAGCCAAGGAGTCTTGGGGCGCGTGTCCTACGAGCAGTACTTC. Protein sequence: CASSQGVLGRVSYEQYF.

The table lists this clonotype with a few counts. V usage is TRBV6-5 and J usage is TRBJ2-1, with a weak D call TRBD1 (6 bases). Trimming removed 0 bases at V and 8 bases at J, with 11 bases between. This CDR3 is 14 amino acids long. The V gene's germline CDR1 is MNHEY and CDR2 SVGAGI. CDR3 region: CASSYSEQGYEQFF. CDR3 sequence (DNA): TGTGCCAGCAGTTACTCAGAACAGGGCTATGAGCAGTTCTTC.

The rearrangement joins TRBV7-6 to TRBJ2-5, with D possibly being TRBD2 (6 bases). V was shortened by 1 base and J by 5 bases, with 11 bases between the two germline ends. The CDR3 consists of 14 residues. Germline loops: CDR1 SGHVS, CDR2 FNYEAQ. Here the CDR3 reads CASSLVEGRETQYF. The CDR3 DNA reads TGTGCCAGCAGCTTAGTGGAGGGAAGGGAGACCCAGTACTTC.

Only a few counts were recorded for this clonotype. This chain uses TRBV6-1 with TRBJ2-2, with a possible D match to TRBD2 (6 bases). Germline V lookup: CDR1 MNHNS, CDR2 SASEGT. Trimming shortened V by 8 bases and J by 7 bases, and 20 bases separated the two germline ends. The CDR3 runs 15 residues. The CDR3 DNA reads TGTGCCAGCCATACCCTTGGGGGGATGGGCGGGGAGCTGTTTTTT. As protein: CASHTLGGMGGELFF.

The chain carries TRBV29-1 and TRBJ2-5, with 7 bases matching TRBD1. The CDR3 is made up of 12 amino acids. The V gene end was trimmed by 4 bases and the J gene end by 4 bases; junction bases not matched to a gene: 3. The germline V gene encodes CDR1 SQVTM and CDR2 ANQGSEA. The CDR3 is CSVVPGGETQYF. The DNA of the CDR3 is TGCAGCGTTGTGCCAGGGGGAGAGACCCAGTACTTC.

This CDR3 is CALSLTGPDRPSSYNEQFF. The DNA of the CDR3 is TGTGCCCTCAGTTTAACGGGCCCCGACAGGCCGAGCTCCTACAATGAGCAGTTCTTC. V gene TRBV12-3 or TRBV12-4 combines with J gene TRBJ2-1, with TRBD1 as a possible D gene (6 bases). CDR3 length: 19 amino acids. V gave up 11 bases and J gave up 0 bases, with 29 bases separating them.

The chain combines TRBV9 with TRBJ2-7; TRBD1 matches 10 bases. Per germline, CDR1 SGDLS and CDR2 YYNGEE. J lost 3 bases, V lost 3 bases, and 27 bases had no gene match. CDR3 length: 22 amino acids. CDR3 sequence reads: CASSGPLGDRGESGDRVYEQYF. DNA of the CDR3: TGTGCCAGCAGCGGACCCCTAGGGGACAGGGGAGAGTCTGGAGATCGGGTCTACGAGCAGTACTTC.

The genes are TRBV11-2 and TRBJ2-2; D is undetermined. From germline, CDR1 is SGHAT and CDR2 FQNNGV. CDR3 length equals 12 residues. Trimming stripped 7 bases from V and 2 bases from J, with 5 bases between. Here the CDR3 DNA reads TGTGCCAGCATGCGTAACACCGGGGAGCTGTTTTTT. It codes for CASMRNTGELFF.

The genes are TRBV11-2 and TRBJ2-3; 7 bases line up with TRBD2. In germline, CDR1 is SGHAT, CDR2 FQNNGV. V shed 5 bases and J 0 bases; nucleotides not matched to a gene: 8. The CDR3 sequence is 16 residues long. The CDR3 region has the DNA TGTGCCAGCAGCCCACCCCCTAGCGGAAGCACAGATACGCAGTATTTT. This encodes CASSPPPSGSTDTQYF. Complete variable domain (other parts from reference TRBV11-2 and TRBJ2-3): EAGVAQSPRYKIIEKRQSVAFWCNPISGHATLYWYQQILGQGPKLLIQFQNNGVVDDSQLPKDRFSAERLKGVDSTLKIQPAKLEDSAVYLCASSPPPSGSTDTQYFGPGTRLTVL.

The chain has TRBV28 and TRBJ2-3, with 8 bases lining up with TRBD1. The V gene's germline CDR1 is MDHEN and CDR2 SYDVKM. With 8 bases clipped from V and 3 bases from J, the junction kept 7 bases outside the gene matches. This CDR3 has 14 residues. The CDR3 sequence is CASRGQGSTDTQYF. In DNA form, the CDR3 reads TGTGCCAGCCGAGGACAGGGTAGTACAGATACGCAGTATTTT.

The sample holds one count of this clonotype. J is TRBJ2-7 and V is TRBV4-1; the D gene is possibly TRBD2 (6 bases). Between the trimmed V and J ends, which lost 3 bases and 3 bases, there was a span of 15 bases. Germline V gives CDR1 MGHRA, CDR2 YSYEKL. CDR3 size: 15 residues. The CDR3: CASSHTPGVGYEQYF. The CDR3 region has the DNA TGCGCCAGCAGCCACACCCCGGGGGTAGGCTACGAGCAGTACTTC.

The genes are TRBV7-9 and TRBJ2-7, with 8 bases matching TRBD1. The CDR3 sequence is 15 residues long. In germline, CDR1 is SEHNR, CDR2 FQNEAQ (reference sequence). V dropped 5 bases and J dropped 0; count of bases not matched to a gene: 6. CDR3 nucleotide sequence: TGTGCCAGCAGCAGACATCAGGGGGCCTCCTACGAGCAGTACTTC. It translates to CASSRHQGASYEQYF.

This clonotype occurred a few times. The chain is built from TRBV2 and TRBJ2-3; 9 bases align to TRBD2. CDR1 is SNHLY and CDR2 is FYNNEI in the germline V gene. The ends lost 1 base at V and 4 bases at J; junction bases unmatched: 6. CDR3 length: 16 residues. CDR3 loop: CASSEEASGVPDTQYF. In nucleotides, the CDR3 is TGTGCCAGCAGTGAAGAGGCTAGCGGGGTCCCAGATACGCAGTATTTT. The variable domain in full, completed from reference TRBV2 and TRBJ2-3, reads EPEVTQTPSHQVTQMGQEVILRCVPISNHLYFYWYRQILGQKVEFLVSFYNNEISEKSEIFDDQFSVERPDGSNFTLKIRSTKLEDSAMYFCASSEEASGVPDTQYFGPGTRLTVL.

The V gene is TRBV20-1, the J gene TRBJ2-7, with no clear D. Germline CDR1 and CDR2: DFQATT and SNEGSKA (reference sequence). CDR3 size: 11 residues. Trimming stripped 3 bases from V and 5 bases from J, with 8 bases between. The CDR3 nucleotides are TGCAGTGCTAGGGCACTGGACGAGCAGTACTTC. As protein: CSARALDEQYF.

The chain recombines TRBV2 with TRBJ2-2, with 8 bases fitting TRBD1. CDR3 size: 18 residues. Germline-derived CDR1 and CDR2 are SNHLY and FYNNEI. CDR3 DNA: TGTACCCTCTCCTTCCCCGGAGCAGGGGGCATGAACACCGGGGAGCTGTTTTTT. Translating gives CTLSFPGAGGMNTGELFF.

Notes on this clonotype: The junction does not match germline at one end; this may be a read error. The chain employs TRBV12-3 or TRBV12-4 and TRBJ2-3; TRBD1 is a possible D gene (6 bases). CDR3 length: 16 amino acids. The CDR3 sequence: CGSAARTAPSTDTQYF. The DNA for the CDR3 is TGTGGCAGCGCCGCCAGGACAGCTCCTAGCACAGATACGCAGTATTTT.

The rearrangement joins TRBV7-9 to TRBJ2-2; maybe TRBD1 (6 bases). With 1 base removed from V and 3 bases from J, the gap between germline ends came to 15 bases. The germline V gene encodes CDR1 SEHNR and CDR2 FQNEAQ (reference sequence). CDR3 length: 17 residues. CDR3 amino acids: CASSLVGTPVYTGELFF. Here the CDR3 DNA reads TGTGCCAGCAGCTTAGTGGGGACACCCGTTTACACCGGGGAGCTGTTTTTT.

This clonotype was seen a few times. V gene TRBV2 combines with J gene TRBJ2-1; 10 nucleotides line up with TRBD1. CDR1 is SNHLY and CDR2 is FYNNEI in the germline V gene. V lost 11 bases to trimming and J lost 1 base; unmatched junction nucleotides: 8. The CDR3 has 15 amino acids. In DNA form, the CDR3 reads TGTGCCTCCCTCGGGGGACAGGGGTCCTACAATGAGCAGTTCTTC. Translating gives CASLGGQGSYNEQFF.

This clonotype came up a few times. V usage is TRBV5-5 and J usage is TRBJ2-7; D unresolved. The germline gives CDR1 SGHKS, CDR2 YYEKEE (reference sequence). V lost 0 bases and J lost 0, with 13 bases in between. The CDR3 sequence is 16 residues long. The CDR3 DNA is TGTGCCAGCAGCTTGGAGCCTTTCATAAGCTCCTACGAGCAGTACTTC. Translated, it gives CASSLEPFISSYEQYF. The full variable domain, in which reference TRBV5-5 and TRBJ2-7 provide the parts outside the CDR3, is DAGVTQSPTHLIKTRGQQVTLRCSPISGHKSVSWYQQVLGQGPQFIFQYYEKEERGRGNFPDRFSARQFPNYSSELNVNALLLGDSALYLCASSLEPFISSYEQYFGPGTRLTVT.

In DNA form, the CDR3 reads TGTGCCAGCAGTATCACAGGGGGGCAGCCCCAGCATTTT. Translation gives CASSITGGQPQHF. J is TRBJ1-5 and V is TRBV12-3 or TRBV12-4; TRBD1 agrees at 8 bases. V lost 5 bases, J lost 7 bases, and 4 bases stayed unmatched. The CDR3 has 13 residues.

This clonotype has a handful of counts. The chain has TRBV29-1 and TRBJ2-7; D may match TRBD1 or TRBD2 (5 bases each). Per the germline V gene, CDR1 is SQVTM and CDR2 is ANQGSEA. V was clipped by 4 bases and J by 7 bases, with 20 bases between them. CDR3 size: 14 residues. The CDR3 here is CSVVWDRRPDEQYF. DNA of the CDR3: TGCAGCGTTGTTTGGGACCGGAGGCCTGATGAGCAGTACTTC.

The rearrangement joins TRBV5-1 to TRBJ2-3, with no clear D. The CDR3 is 13 amino acids. The germline V gene has CDR1 SGHRS and CDR2 YFSETQ. Between the trimmed V and J ends, which lost 6 bases and 6 bases, there was a span of 14 bases. CDR3: CASTPANPDTQYF. Here the CDR3 DNA reads TGCGCCAGCACCCCAGCCAACCCCGATACGCAGTATTTT.

The chain joins TRBV20-1 to TRBJ2-3; D perhaps matches TRBD1 (5 bases). Germline CDR1 and CDR2: DFQATT and SNEGSKA (reference sequence). The CDR3 contains 12 residues. The V end was cut by 5 bases, the J end by 5 bases, with 11 bases between. The CDR3 DNA sequence: TGCAGTGCTGGGGAAAGGGGAGATACGCAGTATTTT. It yields the protein CSAGERGDTQYF.

The chain has TRBV7-9 and TRBJ2-1, with unresolved D. Deletions cut 4 bases from V and 4 bases from J, with 11 bases between. The CDR3 consists of 14 residues. Germline-derived CDR1 and CDR2 are SEHNR and FQNEAQ (reference sequence). CDR3 in amino acids: CASSYPRKYNEQFF. The CDR3 nucleotides are TGTGCCAGCAGCTACCCGCGAAAGTACAATGAGCAGTTCTTC.

The rearrangement joins TRBV11-2 to TRBJ2-5, with 9 bases fitting TRBD2. Looked up from germline, CDR1 is SGHAT and CDR2 is FQNNGV. This CDR3 spans 15 amino acids. After removal of 4 bases from V and 9 bases from J, the junction contained 12 bases not matched to a gene. The CDR3 DNA reads as TGTGCCAGCAGCTCCCTGACTAGCGGCCTGGGGGCCCAGTACTTC. Its protein is CASSSLTSGLGAQYF.

This clonotype was seen at least ten times. CDR3 residues: CASSSGTGPFF. For the CDR3, the DNA is TGTGCCAGCAGCTCCGGGACAGGGCCGTTCTTC. This chain connects TRBV12-3 or TRBV12-4 to TRBJ2-1, with 9 bases lining up with TRBD1. There are 11 residues in the CDR3. Unmatched junction bases numbered 6, after V lost 6 bases and J lost 15 bases.

This clonotype has only a few counts. The rearrangement joins TRBV28 to TRBJ1-5; maybe TRBD1 (5 bases). This CDR3 has 15 residues. The germline gives CDR1 MDHEN, CDR2 SYDVKM. The V end was cut by 5 bases, the J end by 3 bases, with 14 bases between. CDR3 region: CASSPAGRSNQPQHF. In DNA form, the CDR3 reads TGTGCCAGCAGTCCAGCGGGACGGTCCAATCAGCCCCAGCATTTT.

This clonotype was seen a handful of times. This chain links TRBV20-1 with TRBJ2-7; D may be TRBD1 (6 bases). The CDR3 consists of 13 residues. CDR1 and CDR2 (germline): DFQATT, SNEGSKA (reference sequence). Trimming stripped 5 bases from V and 2 bases from J, with 13 bases between. The CDR3 spells CSAYRTETYEQYF. CDR3 coding DNA: TGCAGTGCTTACAGGACAGAAACCTACGAGCAGTACTTC.